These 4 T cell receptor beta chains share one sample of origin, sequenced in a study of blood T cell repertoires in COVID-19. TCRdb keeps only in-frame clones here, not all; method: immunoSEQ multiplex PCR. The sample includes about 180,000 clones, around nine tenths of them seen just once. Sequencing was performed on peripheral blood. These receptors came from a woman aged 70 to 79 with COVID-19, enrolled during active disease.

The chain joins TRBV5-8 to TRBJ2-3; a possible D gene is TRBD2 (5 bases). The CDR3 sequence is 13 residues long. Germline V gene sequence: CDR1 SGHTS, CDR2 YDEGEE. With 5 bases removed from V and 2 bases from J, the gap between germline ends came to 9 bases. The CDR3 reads CASRRGSTDTQYF. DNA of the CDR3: TGTGCCAGCAGACGCGGGTCCACAGATACGCAGTATTTT.

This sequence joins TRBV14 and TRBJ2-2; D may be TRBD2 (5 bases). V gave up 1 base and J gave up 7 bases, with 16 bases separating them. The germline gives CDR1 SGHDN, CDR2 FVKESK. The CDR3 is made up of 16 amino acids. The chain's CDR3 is CASSQAAIFRGGELFF. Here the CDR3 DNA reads TGTGCCAGCAGCCAAGCGGCAATTTTTCGGGGCGGGGAGCTGTTTTTT.

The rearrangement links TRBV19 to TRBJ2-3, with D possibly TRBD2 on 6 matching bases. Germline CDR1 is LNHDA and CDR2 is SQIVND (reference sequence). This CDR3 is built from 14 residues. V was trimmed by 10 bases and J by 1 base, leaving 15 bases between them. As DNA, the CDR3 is TGTGCCACCCTCGAGCGGAGGGGCACAGATACGCAGTATTTT. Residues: CATLERRGTDTQYF.

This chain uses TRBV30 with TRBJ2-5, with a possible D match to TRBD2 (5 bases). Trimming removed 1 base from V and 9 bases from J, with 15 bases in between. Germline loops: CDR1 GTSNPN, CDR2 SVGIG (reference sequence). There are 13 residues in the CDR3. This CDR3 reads CAWSESGRAAQYF. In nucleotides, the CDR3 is TGTGCCTGGAGTGAGTCCGGGCGAGCGGCCCAGTACTTC.